This TCR beta chain was identified in a study of T cell responses to AZD1222 COVID-19 vaccine. Study conclusions and caveats: Sampled repertoires all dated from after the peak T cell response. The donor cohort was predominantly white British with a female majority, and clonal diversity may have been underestimated.

V shed 0 bases and J shed 7 bases, with 12 bases lying between them. CDR3 length: 14 residues. Germline CDR1 reads MGHRA; CDR2 reads YSYEKL. Of note for this clone: What it binds is not known.

Produced via immunoSEQ multiplex PCR; TCRdb's table is partial and in-frame only. The table records about 120,000 clones, about 88% of them present only once. Second-dose groups at about 4 or about 12 weeks were pooled. The chain carries TRBV4-1 and TRBJ1-2; a possible D gene is TRBD1 (5 bases). The sequence came from an adult who received the AZD1222 COVID-19 vaccine. The sample consisted of peripheral blood, taken 28 days after the second AZD1222 dose. CDR3 nucleotide sequence: TGCGCCAGCAGCCAAGATCAAGGGGTCGGTGGCTACACCTTC. Amino acid sequence: CASSQDQGVGGYTF.